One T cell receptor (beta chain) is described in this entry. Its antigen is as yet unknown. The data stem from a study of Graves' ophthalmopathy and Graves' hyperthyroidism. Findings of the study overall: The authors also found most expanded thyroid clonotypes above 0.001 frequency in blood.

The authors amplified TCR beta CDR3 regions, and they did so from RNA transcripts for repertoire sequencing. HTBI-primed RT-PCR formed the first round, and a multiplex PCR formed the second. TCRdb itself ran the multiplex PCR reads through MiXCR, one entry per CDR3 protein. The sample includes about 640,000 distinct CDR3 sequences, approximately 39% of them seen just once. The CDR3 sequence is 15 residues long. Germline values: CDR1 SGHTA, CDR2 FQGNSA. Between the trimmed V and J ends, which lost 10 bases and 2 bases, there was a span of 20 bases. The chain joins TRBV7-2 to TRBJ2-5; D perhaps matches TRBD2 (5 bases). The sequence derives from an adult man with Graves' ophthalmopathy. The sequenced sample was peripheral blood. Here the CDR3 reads CAISAAGLIQETQYF. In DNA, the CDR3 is TGTGCCATTTCGGCGGCGGGTCTCATTCAAGAGACCCAGTACTTC.